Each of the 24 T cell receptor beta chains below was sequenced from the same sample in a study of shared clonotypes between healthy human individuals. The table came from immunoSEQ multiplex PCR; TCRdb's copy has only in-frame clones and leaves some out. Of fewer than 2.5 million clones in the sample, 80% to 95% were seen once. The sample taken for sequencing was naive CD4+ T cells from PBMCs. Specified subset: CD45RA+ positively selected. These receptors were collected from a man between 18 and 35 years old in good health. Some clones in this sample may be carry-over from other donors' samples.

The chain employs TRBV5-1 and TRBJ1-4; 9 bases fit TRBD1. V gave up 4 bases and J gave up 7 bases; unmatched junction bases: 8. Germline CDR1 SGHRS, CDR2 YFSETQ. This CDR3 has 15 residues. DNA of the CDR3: TGCGCCAGCAGCCCAACAGGGGGCGTTACTGAAAAACTGTTTTTT. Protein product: CASSPTGGVTEKLFF. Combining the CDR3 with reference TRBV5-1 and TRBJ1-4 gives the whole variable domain KAGVTQTPRYLIKTRGQQVTLSCSPISGHRSVSWYQQTPGQGLQFLFEYFSETQRNKGNFPGRFSGRQFSNSRSEMNVSTLELGDSALYLCASSPTGGVTEKLFFGSGTQLSVL.

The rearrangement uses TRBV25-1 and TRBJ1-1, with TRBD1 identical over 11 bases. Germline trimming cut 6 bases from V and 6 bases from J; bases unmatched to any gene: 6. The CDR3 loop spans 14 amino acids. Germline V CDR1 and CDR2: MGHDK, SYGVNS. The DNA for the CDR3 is TGTGCCAGCAGGGGACAGGGGGATAGGGCTGAAGCTTTCTTT. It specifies CASRGQGDRAEAFF.

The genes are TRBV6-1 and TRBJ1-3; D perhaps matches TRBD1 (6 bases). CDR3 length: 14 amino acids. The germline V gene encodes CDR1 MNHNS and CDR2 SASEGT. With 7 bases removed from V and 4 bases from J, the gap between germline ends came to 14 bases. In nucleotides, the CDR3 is TGTGCCAGCATTCGAACAGGGATCGGAAACACCATATATTTT. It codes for CASIRTGIGNTIYF.

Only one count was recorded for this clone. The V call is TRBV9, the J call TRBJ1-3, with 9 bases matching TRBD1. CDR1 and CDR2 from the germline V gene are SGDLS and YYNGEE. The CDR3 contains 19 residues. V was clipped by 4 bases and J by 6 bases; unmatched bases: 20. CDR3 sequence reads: CASSPHYPRTGEELNTIYF. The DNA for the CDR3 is TGTGCCAGCAGCCCTCATTACCCAAGGACAGGGGAGGAACTAAACACCATATATTTT.

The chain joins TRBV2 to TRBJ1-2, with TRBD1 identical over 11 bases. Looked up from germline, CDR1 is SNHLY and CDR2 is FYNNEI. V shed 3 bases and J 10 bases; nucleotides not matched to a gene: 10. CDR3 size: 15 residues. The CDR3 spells CASSEQWDRGTAYTF. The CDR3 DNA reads TGTGCCAGCAGTGAGCAGTGGGACAGGGGGACGGCCTACACCTTC.

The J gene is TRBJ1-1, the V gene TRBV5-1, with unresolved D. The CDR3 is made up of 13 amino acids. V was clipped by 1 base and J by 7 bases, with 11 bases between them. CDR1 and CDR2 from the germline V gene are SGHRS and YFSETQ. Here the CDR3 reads CASSLMLSSEAFF. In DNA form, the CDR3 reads TGCGCCAGCAGCTTGATGCTATCGAGTGAAGCTTTCTTT. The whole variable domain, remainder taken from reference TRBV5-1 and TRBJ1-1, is KAGVTQTPRYLIKTRGQQVTLSCSPISGHRSVSWYQQTPGQGLQFLFEYFSETQRNKGNFPGRFSGRQFSNSRSEMNVSTLELGDSALYLCASSLMLSSEAFFGQGTRLTVV.

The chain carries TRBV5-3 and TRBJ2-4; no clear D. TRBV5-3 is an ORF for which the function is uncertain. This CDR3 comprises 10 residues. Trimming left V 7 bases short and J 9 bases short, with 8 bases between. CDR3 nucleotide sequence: TGTGCCAGAGGAGAGGCCATTCAGTACTTC. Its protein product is CARGEAIQYF.

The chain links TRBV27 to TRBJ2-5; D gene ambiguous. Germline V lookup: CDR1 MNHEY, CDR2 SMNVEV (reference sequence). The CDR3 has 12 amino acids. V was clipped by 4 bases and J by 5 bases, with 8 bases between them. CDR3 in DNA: TGTGCCAGCAGTTGGGTGGGCGAGACCCAGTACTTC. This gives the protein CASSWVGETQYF.

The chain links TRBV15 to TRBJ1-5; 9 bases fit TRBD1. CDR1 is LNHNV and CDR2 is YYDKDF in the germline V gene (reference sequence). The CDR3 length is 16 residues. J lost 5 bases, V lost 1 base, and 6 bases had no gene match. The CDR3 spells CATSRGTDRGYQPQHF. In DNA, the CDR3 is TGTGCCACCAGCAGAGGGACGGACAGGGGTTATCAGCCCCAGCATTTT.

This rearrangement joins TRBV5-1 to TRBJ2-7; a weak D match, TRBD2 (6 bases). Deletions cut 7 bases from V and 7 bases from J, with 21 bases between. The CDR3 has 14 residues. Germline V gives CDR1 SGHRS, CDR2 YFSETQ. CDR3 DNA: TGCGCCAGCGGTCGTGGGGAAACCGCGGGAGAGCAGTACTTC. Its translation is CASGRGETAGEQYF.

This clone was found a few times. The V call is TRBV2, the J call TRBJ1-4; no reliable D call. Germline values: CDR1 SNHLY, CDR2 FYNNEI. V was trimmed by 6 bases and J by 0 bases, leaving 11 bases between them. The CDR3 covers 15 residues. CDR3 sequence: CASRVSGATNEKLFF. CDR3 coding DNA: TGTGCCAGCAGGGTTTCAGGTGCAACTAATGAAAAACTGTTTTTT.

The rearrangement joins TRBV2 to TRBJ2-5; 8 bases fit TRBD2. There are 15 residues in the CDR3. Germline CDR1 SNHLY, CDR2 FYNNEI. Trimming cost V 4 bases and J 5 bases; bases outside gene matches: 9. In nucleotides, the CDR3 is TGTGCCAGCAGTGCCGTCCTAGCGGGCAGGGAGACCCAGTACTTC. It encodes CASSAVLAGRETQYF. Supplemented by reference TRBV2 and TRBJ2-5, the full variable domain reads EPEVTQTPSHQVTQMGQEVILRCVPISNHLYFYWYRQILGQKVEFLVSFYNNEISEKSEIFDDQFSVERPDGSNFTLKIRSTKLEDSAMYFCASSAVLAGRETQYFGPGTRLLVL.

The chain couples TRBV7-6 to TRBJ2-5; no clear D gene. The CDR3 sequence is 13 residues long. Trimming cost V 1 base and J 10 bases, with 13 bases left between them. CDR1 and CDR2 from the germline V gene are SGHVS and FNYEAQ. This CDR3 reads CASSLELGGHQYF. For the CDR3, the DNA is TGTGCCAGCAGCTTAGAATTGGGTGGGCACCAGTACTTC. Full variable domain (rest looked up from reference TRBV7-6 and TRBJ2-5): GAGVSQSPRYKVTKRGQDVALRCDPISGHVSLYWYRQALGQGPEFLTYFNYEAQQDKSGLPNDRFSAERPEGSISTLTIQRTEQRDSAMYRCASSLELGGHQYFGPGTRLLVL.

CDR3 DNA sequence: TGTGCCAGCAGCCCGGGACAGGGCAACTACGAGCAGTACTTC. This codes for CASSPGQGNYEQYF. The chain recombines TRBV7-9 with TRBJ2-7, with 9 bases aligning to TRBD1. The CDR3 totals 14 residues. Germline V lookup: CDR1 SEHNR, CDR2 FQNEAQ (reference sequence). After removal of 5 bases from V and 3 bases from J, the junction contained 5 bases not matched to a gene.

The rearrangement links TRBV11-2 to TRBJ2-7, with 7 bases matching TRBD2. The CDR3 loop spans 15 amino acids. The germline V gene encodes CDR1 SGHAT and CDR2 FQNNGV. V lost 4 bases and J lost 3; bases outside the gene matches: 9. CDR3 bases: TGTGCCAGCAGCTCTCTCCTAGCGGATGACTACGAGCAGTACTTC. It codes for CASSSLLADDYEQYF.

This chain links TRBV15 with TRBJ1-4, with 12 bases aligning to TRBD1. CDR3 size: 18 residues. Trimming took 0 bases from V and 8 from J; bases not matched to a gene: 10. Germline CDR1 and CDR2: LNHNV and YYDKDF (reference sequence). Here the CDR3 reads CATSRDPGQGAGGEKLFF. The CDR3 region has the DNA TGTGCCACCAGCAGAGATCCGGGACAGGGGGCCGGGGGCGAAAAACTGTTTTTT.

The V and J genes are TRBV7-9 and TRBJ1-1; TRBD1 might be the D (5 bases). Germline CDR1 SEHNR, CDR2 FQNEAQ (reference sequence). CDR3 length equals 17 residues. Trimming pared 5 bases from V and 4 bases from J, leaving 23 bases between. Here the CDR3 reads CASSARPGRRYGTEAFF. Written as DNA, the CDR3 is TGTGCCAGCAGCGCACGACCGGGACGCCGGTACGGCACTGAAGCTTTCTTT.

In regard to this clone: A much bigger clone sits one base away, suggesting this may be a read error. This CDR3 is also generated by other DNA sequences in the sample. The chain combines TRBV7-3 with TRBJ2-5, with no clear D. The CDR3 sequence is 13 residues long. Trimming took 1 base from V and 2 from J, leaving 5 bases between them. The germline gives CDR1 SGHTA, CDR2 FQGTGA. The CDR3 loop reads CASSLNRQETQYF. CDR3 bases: TGTGCCAGCAGCTTAAACAGACAAGAGACCCAGTACTTC. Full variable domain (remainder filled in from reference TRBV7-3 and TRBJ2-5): GAGVSQTPSNKVTEKGKYVELRCDPISGHTALYWYRQSLGQGPEFLIYFQGTGAADDSGLPNDRFFAVRPEGSVSTLKIQRTERGDSAVYLCASSLNRQETQYFGPGTRLLVL.

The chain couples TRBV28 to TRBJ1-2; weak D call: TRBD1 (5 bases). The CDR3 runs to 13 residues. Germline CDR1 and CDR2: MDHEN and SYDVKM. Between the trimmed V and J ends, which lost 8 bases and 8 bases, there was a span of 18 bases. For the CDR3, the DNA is TGTGCCAGCCTCCCAGGGAACTGGTGGGGCTACACCTTC. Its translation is CASLPGNWWGYTF.

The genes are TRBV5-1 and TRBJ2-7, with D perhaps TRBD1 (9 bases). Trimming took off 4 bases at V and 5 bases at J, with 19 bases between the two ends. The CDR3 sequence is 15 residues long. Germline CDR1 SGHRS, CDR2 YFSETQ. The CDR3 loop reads CASSRGGTGINEQYF. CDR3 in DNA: TGCGCCAGCAGCCGGGGGGGGACAGGGATAAACGAGCAGTACTTC.

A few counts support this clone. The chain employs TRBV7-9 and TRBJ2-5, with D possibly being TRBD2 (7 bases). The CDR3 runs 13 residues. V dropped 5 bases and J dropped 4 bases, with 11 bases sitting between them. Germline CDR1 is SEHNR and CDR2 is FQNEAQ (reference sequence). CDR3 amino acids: CASSARGAETQYF. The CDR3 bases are TGTGCCAGCAGCGCCCGGGGGGCAGAGACCCAGTACTTC.

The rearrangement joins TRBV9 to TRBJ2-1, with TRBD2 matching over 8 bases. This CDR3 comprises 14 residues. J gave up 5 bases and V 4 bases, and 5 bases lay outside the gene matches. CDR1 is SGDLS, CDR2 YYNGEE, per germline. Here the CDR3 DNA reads TGTGCCAGCAGCCCCGGGACTAGGGACAATGAGCAGTTCTTC. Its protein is CASSPGTRDNEQFF.

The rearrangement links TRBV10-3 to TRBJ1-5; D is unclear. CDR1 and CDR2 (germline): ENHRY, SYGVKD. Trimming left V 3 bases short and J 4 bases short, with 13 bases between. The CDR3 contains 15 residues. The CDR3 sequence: CAISDNRIINQPQHF. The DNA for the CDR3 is TGTGCCATCAGTGATAACAGAATAATAAATCAGCCCCAGCATTTT.

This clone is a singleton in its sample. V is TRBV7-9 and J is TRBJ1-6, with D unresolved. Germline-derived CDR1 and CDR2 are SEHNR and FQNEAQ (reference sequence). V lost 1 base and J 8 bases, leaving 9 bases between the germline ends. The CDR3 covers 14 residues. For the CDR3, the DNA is TGTGCCAGCAGCTTAGAGGGCTTCGATTCACCCCTCCACTTT. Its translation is CASSLEGFDSPLHF.